This T cell receptor (beta chain) stems from a study of kidney transplant recipient with SARS-CoV-2 infection. The table lists this clonotype with many counts. TCRdb re-analysed the reads in MiXCR, keeping a single row per CDR3 protein. The table records about 250,000 distinct CDR3 sequences, 29% of them present only once. The germline CDR1 and CDR2 sequences are MNHEY and SMNVEV (reference sequence). Trimming shortened V by 9 bases and J by 7 bases, and 19 bases separated the two germline ends. The length of the CDR3 is 14 residues. This specimen was a blood sample, taken at baseline and on roughly day 110 from a kidney transplant recipient. This TCR was recovered from a male patient aged 30 to 39 who had COVID-19 and was a kidney transplant recipient. Some T cells could come from the graft donor. The chain recombines TRBV27 with TRBJ2-1; either TRBD1 or TRBD2 may fit D (6 bases each). The CDR3 bases are TGTGCCAGTACCAGGGGACTGGAACAAAATGAGCAGTTCTTC. Amino acid sequence: CASTRGLEQNEQFF.